Listed below are T cell receptor beta chains from one sample, sequenced in a study of shared clonotypes between healthy human individuals. The assay was immunoSEQ multiplex PCR, and TCRdb's table has in-frame clones only and misses some. The repertoire includes hundreds of thousands of clones, 92% of them detected once, and about a quarter sits in the top ten. The sample was naive CD8+ T cells sorted from blood. The source is a man aged 25-40 years in good health. The CDR3 runs from the conserved cysteine through the conserved F or W. Fields, in order: V gene, clone size, D gene, J gene, CDR3 DNA, CDR3 protein. A D gene is named only where the DNA matches it firmly. Clone size is given for some rows only: seen once, a few or many times, or a class if the clone is expanded.

TRBV13	-	-	TRBJ1-1	TGTGCCAGCAGCTTTGGAACCAGGAGCACTGAAGCTTTCTTT	CASSFGTRSTEAFF
TRBV7-9	few	-	TRBJ1-2	TGTGCCAGCAGCTTGTCGTTGGGGGATGGCTACACCTTC	CASSLSLGDGYTF
TRBV13	-	-	TRBJ1-1	TGTGCCAGCAGCTCGCCCGAGCGGGTAAACGAAGCTTTCTTT	CASSSPERVNEAFF
TRBV30	few	TRBD2	TRBJ2-7	TGTGCCTGGAGTCTCGGACGGGACTACGTCCACGAGCAGTACTTC	CAWSLGRDYVHEQYF
TRBV19	-	-	TRBJ1-4	TGTGCCAGTAGTTTGCGGCTGGGGGGGGTTAATGAAAAACTGTTTTTT	CASSLRLGGVNEKLFF
TRBV7-7	few	-	TRBJ2-7	TGTGCTAGCAGCCCGAGGACCGGAGGCGACGAGCAGTACTTC	CASSPRTGGDEQYF
TRBV18	-	-	TRBJ1-2	TGTGCCAGCTCACCACCTCCGGGATATGTATCAGGCCATGGCTACACCTTC	CASSPPPGYVSGHGYTF
TRBV10-2	-	TRBD2	TRBJ2-1	TGCGCCAGCCATAACCCCTTAGCGGGACGGACCTACAATGAGCAGTTCTTC	CASHNPLAGRTYNEQFF
TRBV4-1	-	-	TRBJ2-1	TGCGCCAGCAGCCAAGGAAATGAGCAGTTCTTC	CASSQGNEQFF
TRBV7-6	-	TRBD1	TRBJ2-2	TGTGCCAGCAGAAGGGACAGGGGGCGCGTCGGCACCGGGGAGCTGTTTTTT	CASRRDRGRVGTGELFF
TRBV15	-	-	TRBJ2-7	TGTGCCACCAGCAGGGACACAGCGCGGGAGCAGTACTTC	CATSRDTAREQYF
TRBV15	-	-	TRBJ2-7	TGTGCCACCAGCAGCCCTCGCTCCTACGAGCAGTACTTC	CATSSPRSYEQYF
TRBV27	-	TRBD2	TRBJ2-2	TGTGCCAGCCTCACAACCAACATCACTAGCGCCGCGAACACCGGGGAGCTGTTTTTT	CASLTTNITSAANTGELFF
TRBV10-2	-	TRBD2	TRBJ2-1	TGCGCCAGCAGTGAGACCCGGGACTACTTTAATGAGCAGTTCTTC	CASSETRDYFNEQFF
TRBV21-1	-	-	TRBJ2-2	TGTGCTCCAAGGACTAGCGGGAGAGATACCGGGGAGCTGTTTTTT	CAPRTSGRDTGELFF
TRBV27	-	TRBD2	TRBJ2-7	TGTGCCAGCAGCGACAGGGGGGGACTAGCGGGAGACGAGCAGTACTTC	CASSDRGGLAGDEQYF
TRBV21-1	-	-	TRBJ1-3	TGTGCCAGCAGCAAGGGTTCTCGGCACACCATATATTTT	CASSKGSRHTIYF
TRBV29-1	once	TRBD2	TRBJ2-7	TGCAGCGTCTTTGGACTAGCGGACCCCTACGAGCAGTACTTC	CSVFGLADPYEQYF
TRBV7-9	-	-	TRBJ1-1	TGTGCCAGCAGCTTCGGAAGGGGGGTGAACACTGAAGCTTTCTTT	CASSFGRGVNTEAFF
TRBV9	-	TRBD1	TRBJ1-2	TGTGCCAGCAGCGGAGGGGGTTGGACAGGGCCCTATGGCTACACCTTC	CASSGGGWTGPYGYTF
TRBV27	-	TRBD2	TRBJ2-1	TGTGCCAGCAGATTAGCGGGAGGGGTCAATGAGCAGTTCTTC	CASRLAGGVNEQFF
TRBV28	-	-	TRBJ2-1	TGTGCCAGCAGTTTATTCCGGGTCAGCTCCTACAATGAGCAGTTCTTC	CASSLFRVSSYNEQFF
TRBV5-1	-	-	TRBJ2-3	TGCGCCAGCAGCTTATCCCTACGGGGCACAGATACGCAGTATTTT	CASSLSLRGTDTQYF
TRBV6-5	-	-	TRBJ1-2	TGTGCCAGCAGTTACGGTTCAAATGGCTACACCTTC	CASSYGSNGYTF
TRBV9	-	-	TRBJ2-7	TGTGCCAGCAGCCCCGGGACCCCCTACGAGCAGTACTTC	CASSPGTPYEQYF
TRBV7-8	-	-	TRBJ2-7	TGTGCCAGCAGCTTGAGACTGAACCTCTACGAGCAGTACTTC	CASSLRLNLYEQYF
TRBV18	-	-	TRBJ2-1	TGTGCCAGCTCGCCGTTTAGATCGGGGGATGAGCAGTTCTTC	CASSPFRSGDEQFF
TRBV30	-	-	TRBJ1-5	TGTGCCTCCGCACACCCGGGACAGCCCCAGCATTTT	CASAHPGQPQHF
TRBV4-2	-	-	TRBJ2-7	TGTGCCAGCAGCCAAGATGGGGTAACCTACGAGCAGTACTTC	CASSQDGVTYEQYF
TRBV13	once	-	TRBJ2-2	TGTGCCAGCAGCTTAGTTTCGCAGCGGAACACCGGGGAGCTGTTTTTT	CASSLVSQRNTGELFF
TRBV15	-	TRBD2	TRBJ2-1	TGTGCCACCAGCAGAGTAATGGGGACTAAACTTCGCGATGAGCAGTTCTTC	CATSRVMGTKLRDEQFF
TRBV10-2	-	-	TRBJ2-2	TGCGCCAGCTGGGGGCGGGATACCGGGGAGCTGTTTTTT	CASWGRDTGELFF
TRBV4-3	-	TRBD1	TRBJ2-2	TGCGCCAGCAGCCTAGGGACAGGTGGTACCGGGGAGCTGTTTTTT	CASSLGTGGTGELFF
TRBV7-9	-	-	TRBJ2-7	TGTGCCAGCACCATAGCCAGAGGTGACGAGCAGTACTTC	CASTIARGDEQYF
TRBV7-2	-	-	TRBJ2-3	TGTGCCAGCAGCTTCCCCTTGACACTGGGATTGCCAGATACGCAGTATTTT	CASSFPLTLGLPDTQYF